The rows below give T cell receptor beta chains drawn from one sample of a study of T cell repertoires in cytomegalovirus infection. The antigens for these receptors are not known. MiXCR, run by TCRdb on the reads, gives a single entry per CDR3 protein. The sample has under 95,000 distinct CDR3 sequences, 45% to 55% seen once. Sequenced here: CD8+ T cells from cultured PBMCs, sampled from culture after CMV antigen stimulation. The receptors come from a human donor in good health (CMV status not recorded). Some clones in this sample may be carry-over from other donors' samples. CDR3s include the opening cysteine and the closing phenylalanine or tryptophan.

>TRBJ2-4|TRBV6-2/TRBV6-3
CASRHLGRPGQGDIQYF
>TRBJ1-2|TRBV7-6
CASSPPAGGYTF
>TRBJ2-7|TRBV4-3
CASRGANLDEQYF
>TRBJ2-1|TRBV2
CASRDAWGSPYNEQFF
>TRBJ2-4|TRBV29-1
CSVDYLNIQYF
>TRBJ1-4|TRBV28
CASSSTTGRGTNEKLFF
>TRBJ1-1|TRBV7-9
CASSPEGQGNTEAFF
>TRBJ1-4|TRBV12-3/TRBV12-4
CASTLTTTNEKLFF
>TRBJ2-7|TRBV15
CATSRGEVGGRAGEQCF
>TRBJ2-1|TRBV6-1
CATKLGGNEQFF
>TRBJ2-7|TRBV7-3
CASSPDRGYEQYF
>TRBJ2-4|TRBV7-6
CASSFSPAIVNIQYF
>TRBJ1-2|TRBV7-8
CASSLVDRGLNGYTF
>TRBJ1-1|TRBV2
CASSELTANTEAFF
>TRBJ2-1|TRBV5-1
CASSSDPLSSYNEQFF
>TRBJ1-1|TRBV7-9
CASSRNDRAEAFF
>TRBJ1-6|TRBV2
CASNSPQGTGVSPLHF
>TRBJ2-2|TRBV25-1
CASSEAPGELFF
>TRBJ2-7|TRBV12-3/TRBV12-4
CASTDLAREQYF
>TRBJ2-1|TRBV7-6
CASSLESSGNQNEQFF
>TRBJ2-1|TRBV6-5
CASSYSGGEVYNEQFF
>TRBJ1-1|TRBV28
CASSLGAQYRVRTEAFF
>TRBJ1-1|TRBV7-9
CASSLAYAANTEAFF
>TRBJ1-1|TRBV27
CASTGQMNTEAFF
>TRBJ1-5|TRBV7-9
CASSPGPVPNQPQHF
>TRBJ2-7|TRBV7-2
CASSPDSRPEQYF
>TRBJ1-1|TRBV7-3
CASSLGAGPNTEAFF
>TRBJ2-1|TRBV11-2
CASSLVLTGWLQFF
>TRBJ2-7|TRBV7-8
CASSIERGRYEQYF
>TRBJ2-5|TRBV12-3/TRBV12-4
CASRVDQETQYF
>TRBJ1-3|TRBV11-2
CASSPRPSGNTIYF
>TRBJ2-3|TRBV11-2
CASSPSFGGSTDTQYF
>TRBJ2-7|TRBV6-1
CASSESSYEQYF
>TRBJ2-3|TRBV12-5
CASGLDGYSTDTQYF
>TRBJ2-1|TRBV19
CASSITRSYNEQFF
>TRBJ1-1|TRBV7-2
CASSLNRGTEAFF
>TRBJ2-1|TRBV5-1
CASSLSGGVYEQFF
>TRBJ2-7|TRBV25-1
CASSSDTGRAYEQYF
>TRBJ2-4|TRBV7-9
CASSSLRWQSLAKNIQYF
>TRBJ2-7|TRBV6-1
CASSEKNSYEQYF
>TRBJ2-3|TRBV12-3/TRBV12-4
CASSLSSRDFTDTQYF
>TRBJ2-4|TRBV15
CATSLDRAKNIQYF
>TRBJ2-5|TRBV18
CASSRTGTGKGTQYF
>TRBJ2-2|TRBV19
CASSTPRGSENNTGELFF
>TRBJ2-7|TRBV25-1
CASSVGTSYEQYF
>TRBJ2-2|TRBV7-9
CASNKNTGELFF
>TRBJ1-1|TRBV6-5
CASTRTGRGAEAFF
>TRBJ2-7|TRBV4-1
CASSQDKYSYEQYF
>TRBJ1-1|TRBV2
CASGYQHTEAFF